A single sample is the source of the 10 T cell receptor beta chains below, sequenced in a study of CD8 T cells in Susac syndrome. Reverse transcription of roughly 0.5 to 1 ug RNA was performed with random hexamers. TCRdb re-called the immunoSEQ multiplex PCR reads with MiXCR, one entry per CDR3 protein. The sample contains about 140,000 distinct CDR3 sequences, 94% of which appear only once. The sample taken for sequencing was CD4+ T cells from PBMCs. Receptors were obtained from a human donor in good health.

The chain combines TRBV5-8 with TRBJ2-3, with D perhaps TRBD1 (5 bases). V was trimmed by 3 bases and J by 3 bases, leaving 17 bases between them. The CDR3 has 16 residues. CDR1 and CDR2 from the germline V gene are SGHTS and YDEGEE. CDR3 in amino acids: CASSSGVQVVTDTQYF. The CDR3 DNA follows: TGTGCCAGCAGCTCTGGGGTACAGGTAGTAACAGATACGCAGTATTTT.

The J gene is TRBJ1-2, the V gene TRBV25-1; 8 positions agree with TRBD1. CDR3 length: 13 amino acids. Germline values: CDR1 MGHDK, CDR2 SYGVNS. The junction had 5 bases not matched to a gene; V was cut back by 4 bases and J by 7 bases. CDR3 loop: CASSVATGAGYTF. The CDR3 region has the DNA TGTGCCAGCAGTGTTGCGACAGGGGCTGGCTACACCTTC.

The rearrangement uses TRBV3-1 and TRBJ2-3; the match to TRBD1 covers 10 bases. Germline lookup yields CDR1 LGHDT and CDR2 YNNKEL (reference sequence). V shed 9 bases, J shed 2 bases, and the junction held 5 bases outside the gene matches. This CDR3 is built from 14 residues. The CDR3 here is CASSTGGPTDTQYF. CDR3 nucleotide sequence: TGTGCCAGTTCGACAGGGGGCCCCACAGATACGCAGTATTTT.

This chain connects TRBV18 to TRBJ2-4; 8 bases are shared with TRBD1. V gave up 6 bases and J gave up 1 base; unmatched junction bases: 5. Germline CDR1 and CDR2: KGHSH and LQKENI. The CDR3 has 15 amino acids. The CDR3 here is CASSIRQGAKNIQYF. CDR3 bases: TGTGCCAGCTCTATCCGACAGGGGGCCAAAAACATTCAGTACTTC.

The V and J genes are TRBV5-4 and TRBJ1-2; 8 bases align to TRBD1. Germline lookup yields CDR1 SGHNT and CDR2 YYREEE (reference sequence). V lost 1 base to trimming and J lost 8 bases; unmatched junction nucleotides: 10. The CDR3 has 15 amino acids. This CDR3 reads CASSLRQGALGGYTF. CDR3 bases: TGTGCCAGCAGCTTGCGGCAGGGGGCGTTAGGCGGCTACACCTTC.

The V call is TRBV28, the J call TRBJ2-6; D is uncertain. This CDR3 is 14 amino acids long. Germline V gene data show CDR1 as MDHEN and CDR2 as SYDVKM. The V end lost 2 bases, the J end lost 0 bases, and 2 bases lay between the germline ends. In DNA form, the CDR3 reads TGTGCCAGCAGTTTAGCCTCTGGGGCCAACGTCCTGACTTTC. Its translation is CASSLASGANVLTF.

The chain couples TRBV7-9 to TRBJ1-6, with D possibly being TRBD1 (5 bases). The CDR3 is made up of 16 amino acids. Germline CDR1 and CDR2: SEHNR and FQNEAQ (reference sequence). V dropped 1 base and J dropped 5 bases, with 12 bases sitting between them. The CDR3 nucleotides read TGTGCCAGCAGCTTAGATACCGACAGCAATAATTCACCCCTCCACTTT. It yields the protein CASSLDTDSNNSPLHF.

The gene calls are TRBV20-1 and TRBJ2-5; D may be TRBD1 or TRBD2 (6 bases each). V lost 3 bases and J lost 4, with 15 bases in between. This CDR3 region has 14 residues. Per germline, CDR1 DFQATT and CDR2 SNEGSKA (reference sequence). The DNA of the CDR3 is TGCAGTGCTAGCCCTCGGGGGCGGGCAGAGACCCAGTACTTC. Encoded protein: CSASPRGRAETQYF.

This chain uses TRBV20-1 with TRBJ1-2, with D possibly TRBD1 on 5 matching bases. The length of the CDR3 is 14 residues. The germline gives CDR1 DFQATT, CDR2 SNEGSKA (reference sequence). With 5 bases removed from V and 10 bases from J, the gap between germline ends came to 23 bases. In nucleotides, the CDR3 is TGCAGTGCTTCTACAGGAGGGACGGATCACGACTACACCTTC. This codes for CSASTGGTDHDYTF.

The chain combines TRBV7-2 with TRBJ2-2; the D is unclear. Looked up from germline, CDR1 is SGHTA and CDR2 is FQGNSA. The V end was cut by 5 bases, the J end by 1 base, with 11 bases between. The CDR3 sequence is 15 residues long. In DNA form, the CDR3 reads TGTGCCAGCAGCCGTCGAGGTTTGAACACCGGGGAGCTGTTTTTT. This sequence encodes CASSRRGLNTGELFF.